These 22 T cell receptor beta chains were sequenced from one sample in a study of cytomegalovirus exposure and HLA in healthy donors. PCR amplification relied on 60 Vbeta primers (plus 13 Jbeta primers). Data came from immunoSEQ multiplex PCR; TCRdb stores just in-frame clones and leaves some out. The sample records under 200,000 clones, about 76% being singletons. The sample taken for sequencing was PBMCs. Source of these receptors: a male donor in good health and CMV-seropositive.

The rearrangement links TRBV5-4 to TRBJ1-3, with D possibly matching TRBD1 (6 bases). Per the germline V gene, CDR1 is SGHNT and CDR2 is YYREEE (reference sequence). The V gene lost 4 bases and the J gene lost 0 bases, with 14 bases spanning the gap. The CDR3 runs 16 residues. The CDR3 DNA reads as TGTGCCAGCAGCGTGGCAGGGGCCTCCTCTGGAAACACCATATATTTT. It yields the protein CASSVAGASSGNTIYF.

The V and J genes are TRBV27 and TRBJ1-5; D unresolved. Trimming left V 2 bases short and J 4 bases short, with 6 bases between. There are 13 residues in the CDR3. The V gene's germline CDR1 is MNHEY and CDR2 SMNVEV (reference sequence). For the CDR3, the DNA is TGTGCCAGCAGTTTAACGGGGAATCAGCCCCAGCATTTT. Translating gives CASSLTGNQPQHF.

The gene calls are TRBV19 and TRBJ1-2; D unresolved. CDR1 is LNHDA and CDR2 is SQIVND in the germline V gene (reference sequence). This CDR3 contains 12 residues. Trimming took 4 bases from V and 4 from J, leaving 7 bases between them. The CDR3 coding sequence is TGTGCCAGTAGTACCCCGGGCTATGGCTACACCTTC. This encodes CASSTPGYGYTF.

This sequence joins TRBV4-3 and TRBJ2-3; possibly TRBD2 for D (6 bases). Germline-derived CDR1 and CDR2 are LGHNA and YSLEER. This CDR3 contains 16 residues. V gave up 1 base and J gave up 0 bases, with 11 bases separating them. CDR3: CASSQGRRGSTDTQYF. CDR3 nucleotides: TGCGCCAGCAGCCAAGGAAGGCGGGGTAGCACAGATACGCAGTATTTT.

The genes are TRBV19 and TRBJ2-5; D may be TRBD2 (5 bases). The germline gives CDR1 LNHDA, CDR2 SQIVND (reference sequence). The V gene lost 7 bases and the J gene lost 5 bases, with 11 bases spanning the gap. The CDR3 runs to 12 residues. The CDR3 DNA reads TGTGCCAGTATCGGGGTAGGGGAGACCCAGTACTTC. Amino acid sequence: CASIGVGETQYF.

The chain links TRBV15 to TRBJ2-7; D not resolved. V was pared by 0 bases and J by 0 bases, with 6 bases between. This CDR3 is built from 14 residues. CDR1 is LNHNV and CDR2 is YYDKDF in the germline V gene (reference sequence). This CDR3 reads CATSRDLSSYEQYF. In DNA, the CDR3 is TGTGCCACCAGCAGAGACCTCAGCTCCTACGAGCAGTACTTC.

Regarding this clone: This sample also contains other DNA sequences that code for the same CDR3. CDR3 DNA: TGCGCCAGCAGGCCGGGACAGGGTACTTACGAGCAGTACTTC. Amino acid sequence: CASRPGQGTYEQYF. This chain connects TRBV10-2 to TRBJ2-7, with 9 nucleotides matching TRBD1. This CDR3 is built from 14 residues. CDR1 is WSHSY, CDR2 SAAADI, per germline. J lost 4 bases, V lost 6 bases, and 7 bases had no gene match.

The V call is TRBV11-2, the J call TRBJ2-5; maybe TRBD2 (6 bases). V gave up 0 bases and J gave up 5 bases, with 10 bases separating them. The CDR3 loop spans 14 amino acids. Germline V gene sequence: CDR1 SGHAT, CDR2 FQNNGV. The CDR3 DNA follows: TGTGCCAGCAGCTTAGATCTAGCGCCCGAGACCCAGTACTTC. Its protein is CASSLDLAPETQYF.

This chain connects TRBV4-3 to TRBJ2-5; a possible D gene is TRBD1 (6 bases). V shed 4 bases and J shed 5 bases, with 23 bases lying between them. CDR3 length: 17 residues. Germline loops: CDR1 LGHNA, CDR2 YSLEER. The CDR3 spells CASSPGPMLGARETQYF. The CDR3 coding sequence is TGCGCCAGCAGCCCAGGCCCTATGTTGGGGGCGCGCGAGACCCAGTACTTC.

This chain connects TRBV14 to TRBJ2-7, with a possible D match to TRBD1 (5 bases). Per the germline V gene, CDR1 is SGHDN and CDR2 is FVKESK. This CDR3 has 13 amino acids. V dropped 0 bases and J dropped 9 bases, with 12 bases sitting between them. The CDR3 spells CASSQDDRLRQYF. DNA for the CDR3: TGTGCCAGCAGCCAAGATGACAGACTTAGGCAGTACTTC.

The table lists this clone with a few counts. The J gene is TRBJ1-1, the V gene TRBV12-5; D perhaps matches TRBD1 (5 bases). V lost 6 bases and J lost 1, with 9 bases in between. The length of the CDR3 is 13 residues. CDR1 and CDR2 from the germline V gene are LGHNT and FRNRAP. The CDR3 sequence is CASGIQENTEAFF. The CDR3 DNA is TGTGCTAGTGGGATACAGGAGAACACTGAAGCTTTCTTT.

The CDR3 region is CASSQGQGAGTDTQYF. In DNA, the CDR3 is TGCGCCAGCAGCCAAGGTCAGGGGGCGGGTACAGATACGCAGTATTTT. The chain carries TRBV4-3 and TRBJ2-3, with 8 bases fitting TRBD1. The CDR3 has 16 residues. Germline CDR1 and CDR2: LGHNA and YSLEER. Trimming cost V 1 base and J 3 bases; bases outside gene matches: 6.

This rearrangement joins TRBV4-1 to TRBJ2-7; perhaps TRBD2 as D (5 bases). This CDR3 spans 14 amino acids. Trimming took 1 base from V and 2 from J, leaving 9 bases between them. The germline V gene encodes CDR1 MGHRA and CDR2 YSYEKL. The CDR3, as DNA: TGCGCCAGCAGCCAAGGCACGGGGACCTACGAGCAGTACTTC. Translating gives CASSQGTGTYEQYF.

The chain recombines TRBV6-1 with TRBJ1-2; no clear D. V gave up 3 bases and J gave up 2 bases, with 7 bases separating them. The V gene's germline CDR1 is MNHNS and CDR2 SASEGT. The CDR3 runs to 13 residues. The CDR3 nucleotides read TGTGCCAGCAGTGATGTGCGAAACTATGGCTACACCTTC. It translates to CASSDVRNYGYTF.

The rearrangement links TRBV15 to TRBJ2-4, with a tentative D call TRBD2 (6 bases). Germline V gene lookup returns CDR1 LNHNV and CDR2 YYDKDF (reference sequence). CDR3 size: 17 residues. V was shortened by 5 bases and J by 0 bases, with 17 bases between the two germline ends. Written as DNA, the CDR3 is TGTGCCACCAGCTCGTTCCCGGACGGGGGAGCCAAAAACATTCAGTACTTC. Its protein product is CATSSFPDGGAKNIQYF.

The V and J genes are TRBV5-1 and TRBJ2-7, with D possibly TRBD1 on 5 matching bases. V lost 4 bases and J lost 0, with 14 bases in between. This CDR3 spans 15 amino acids. Germline assignment: CDR1 SGHRS and CDR2 YFSETQ. The CDR3 region is CASSRTDRSSYEQYF. The CDR3 DNA sequence: TGCGCCAGCAGCCGGACCGACAGAAGCTCCTACGAGCAGTACTTC.

The chain joins TRBV30 to TRBJ2-1, with 7 bases that match TRBD1. V dropped 2 bases and J dropped 4; count of bases not matched to a gene: 8. Per the germline V gene, CDR1 is GTSNPN and CDR2 is SVGIG (reference sequence). The CDR3 is made up of 15 amino acids. The CDR3 nucleotides read TGTGCCTGGAGTCCTTACAGGGGCTGGTACAATGAGCAGTTCTTC. This sequence encodes CAWSPYRGWYNEQFF.

This chain joins TRBV2 and TRBJ1-2, with 10 bases aligning to TRBD1. The CDR3 loop spans 14 amino acids. From germline, CDR1 is SNHLY and CDR2 FYNNEI. After removal of 7 bases from V and 3 bases from J, the junction contained 5 bases not matched to a gene. The CDR3 here is CASTPGTGDYGYTF. In DNA, the CDR3 is TGTGCCAGCACTCCGGGGACAGGGGACTATGGCTACACCTTC.

V gene TRBV4-2 combines with J gene TRBJ2-3; maybe TRBD1 (7 bases). Trimming left V 0 bases short and J 2 bases short, with 15 bases between. Germline values: CDR1 LGHNA, CDR2 YNFKEQ. The CDR3 has 17 residues. CDR3 residues: CASSQETGGGPTDTQYF. In DNA form, the CDR3 reads TGTGCCAGCAGCCAAGAGACAGGAGGGGGCCCCACAGATACGCAGTATTTT.

The rearrangement joins TRBV7-8 to TRBJ2-1, with unresolved D. Trimming removed 1 base at V and 1 base at J, with 11 bases between. The CDR3 covers 16 residues. CDR1 and CDR2 from the germline V gene are SGHVS and FQNEAQ. CDR3 bases: TGTGCCAGCAGCTTAGAATCGACCGGGTCCTACAATGAGCAGTTCTTC. Encoded protein: CASSLESTGSYNEQFF. Supplemented by reference TRBV7-8 and TRBJ2-1, the full variable domain reads GAGVSQSPRYKVAKRGQDVALRCDPISGHVSLFWYQQALGQGPEFLTYFQNEAQLDKSGLPSDRFFAERPEGSVSTLKIQRTQQEDSAVYLCASSLESTGSYNEQFFGPGTRLTVL.

V is TRBV5-3 and J is TRBJ1-1, with D perhaps TRBD1 (5 bases). TRBV5-3 is placed among ORFs of uncertain function. The CDR3 length is 13 residues. V was trimmed by 6 bases and J by 4 bases, leaving 13 bases between them. Here the CDR3 reads CARKAAGPTEAFF. The CDR3 DNA is TGTGCCAGAAAGGCAGCAGGGCCCACTGAAGCTTTCTTT.

The chain combines TRBV30 with TRBJ2-3; 7 positions match TRBD1. CDR3 length equals 15 residues. The germline V gene encodes CDR1 GTSNPN and CDR2 SVGIG (reference sequence). Trimming took 3 bases from V and 2 from J; bases not matched to a gene: 8. The CDR3 nucleotides are TGTGCCTGGAGCTTTCGACAGGGATTCACAGATACGCAGTATTTT. Protein product: CAWSFRQGFTDTQYF.